The 9 T cell receptor beta chains listed next were all sequenced from one sample in a study of cytomegalovirus exposure and HLA in healthy donors. A multiplex PCR was run with 60 Vbeta primers and 13 Jbeta primers. The table came from immunoSEQ multiplex PCR; TCRdb's copy has only in-frame clones and leaves some out. Of roughly 160,000 clones listed, roughly 85% are singletons. What was sequenced was PBMCs. All receptors derive from a man in his late teens or twenties in good health and CMV-seropositive.

This clone was counted a single time. V and J are TRBV6-4 and TRBJ2-5, with D tentatively TRBD2 (6 bases). Germline loops: CDR1 MRHNA, CDR2 SNTAGT. This CDR3 spans 12 amino acids. V was shortened by 4 bases and J by 9 bases, with 12 bases between the two germline ends. The CDR3: CASSGTTPAQYF. The DNA of the CDR3 is TGTGCCAGCAGTGGGACTACCCCCGCCCAGTACTTC.

The genes are TRBV19 and TRBJ2-5; D is possibly TRBD1 (6 bases). The J call may be in error: the DNA end matches TRBJ2-7 better. CDR3 length: 12 amino acids. The germline V gene encodes CDR1 LNHDA and CDR2 SQIVND (reference sequence). CDR3 sequence: CASTGPSYEQYF. The CDR3 coding sequence is TGTGCCAGCACAGGGCCTTCCTACGAGCAGTACTTC.

J is TRBJ2-5 and V is TRBV29-1, with 11 bases identical to TRBD1. The J call is uncertain, as TRBJ2-7 better fits the DNA end. This CDR3 is 12 amino acids long. The germline gives CDR1 SQVTM, CDR2 ANQGSEA. CDR3 sequence reads: CSVGQGAVEQYF. The CDR3 DNA is TGCAGCGTCGGACAGGGGGCGGTCGAGCAGTACTTC.

The chain couples TRBV19 to TRBJ2-4, with TRBD2 as a possible D gene (6 bases). The germline V gene encodes CDR1 LNHDA and CDR2 SQIVND (reference sequence). The CDR3 sequence is 15 residues long. The V and J ends lost 1 base and 0 bases respectively, with 7 bases between them. The CDR3 DNA is TGTGCCAGTAGTATAGCGGGGGTAGCCAAAAACATTCAGTACTTC. It codes for CASSIAGVAKNIQYF.

This clone was observed once. This chain links TRBV5-4 with TRBJ2-5; tentatively, D is TRBD1 (6 bases). The J call is doubtful: the DNA matches TRBJ2-7 better. Germline loops: CDR1 SGHNT, CDR2 YYREEE (reference sequence). This CDR3 spans 13 amino acids. DNA for the CDR3: TGTGCCAGCAGCCAGGGGCAGTCCTACGAGCAGTACTTC. Translation: CASSQGQSYEQYF.

This clone was recorded a few times. The rearrangement uses TRBV19 and TRBJ2-2; 7 bases are shared with TRBD2. Germline values: CDR1 LNHDA, CDR2 SQIVND (reference sequence). This CDR3 comprises 15 residues. After removal of 5 bases from V and 6 bases from J, the junction contained 9 bases not matched to a gene. This chain's CDR3 is CASSLPPGRAGELFF. CDR3 sequence (DNA): TGTGCCAGTAGTCTTCCCCCGGGGAGGGCCGGGGAGCTGTTTTTT.

This clone was detected only once. Other DNA sequences in this sample translate to the same CDR3. The chain links TRBV7-9 to TRBJ2-7; D perhaps matches TRBD2 (7 bases). V gave up 1 base and J gave up 6 bases, with 10 bases separating them. The CDR3 totals 13 residues. Germline CDR1 reads SEHNR; CDR2 reads FQNEAQ (reference sequence). CDR3 nucleotides: TGTGCCAGCAGCTTAGTAGGGGGGGCCGAGCAGTACTTC. It translates to CASSLVGGAEQYF.

The J gene is TRBJ2-2, the V gene TRBV27; 12 nucleotides agree with TRBD2. The V and J ends lost 4 bases and 4 bases, in that order; junction bases with no gene match: 4. The CDR3 sequence is 16 residues long. Per the germline V gene, CDR1 is MNHEY and CDR2 is SMNVEV (reference sequence). The CDR3 spells CASSSLAGGTTGELFF. DNA of the CDR3: TGTGCCAGCAGTTCCCTAGCGGGGGGGACCACCGGGGAGCTGTTTTTT.

The chain couples TRBV2 to TRBJ2-7, with 8 bases that match TRBD1. The CDR3 is made up of 15 amino acids. The V and J ends lost 6 bases and 6 bases, in that order; junction bases with no gene match: 13. Per germline, CDR1 SNHLY and CDR2 FYNNEI. CDR3 amino acids: CASRAESGQEGEQYF. In nucleotides, the CDR3 is TGTGCCAGCAGGGCCGAATCGGGACAGGAGGGCGAGCAGTACTTC.